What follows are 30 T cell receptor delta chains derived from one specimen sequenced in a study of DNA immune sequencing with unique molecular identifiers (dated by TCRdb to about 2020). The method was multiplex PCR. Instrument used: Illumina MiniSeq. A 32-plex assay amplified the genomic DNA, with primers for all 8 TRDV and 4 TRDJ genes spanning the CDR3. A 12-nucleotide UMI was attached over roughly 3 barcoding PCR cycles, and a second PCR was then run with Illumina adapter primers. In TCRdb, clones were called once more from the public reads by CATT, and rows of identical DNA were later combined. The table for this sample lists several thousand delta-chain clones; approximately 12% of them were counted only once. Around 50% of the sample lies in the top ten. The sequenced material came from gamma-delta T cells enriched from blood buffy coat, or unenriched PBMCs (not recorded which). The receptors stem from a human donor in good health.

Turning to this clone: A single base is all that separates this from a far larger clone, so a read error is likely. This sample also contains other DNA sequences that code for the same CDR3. The CDR3 loop reads CACDTLGTYTDKLIF. CDR3 in DNA: TGTGCCTGTGACACCCTGGGGACGTACACCGATAAACTAATCTTT. The rearrangement joins TRDV2 to TRDJ1; possibly TRDD3 for D (6 bases). Germline values: CDR1 GEAIGNYY, CDR2 EKD. The length of the CDR3 is 15 residues.

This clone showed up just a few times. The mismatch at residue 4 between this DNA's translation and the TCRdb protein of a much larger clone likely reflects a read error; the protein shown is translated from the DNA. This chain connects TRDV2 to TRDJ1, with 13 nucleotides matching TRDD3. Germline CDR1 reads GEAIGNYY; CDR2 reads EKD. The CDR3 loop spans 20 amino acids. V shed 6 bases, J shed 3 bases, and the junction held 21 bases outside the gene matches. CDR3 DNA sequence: TGTGCCTGTAACTCTGTACTGGGGGATACGCATGTGGGAAGACCCGATAAACTCATCTTT. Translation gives CACNSVLGDTHVGRPDKLIF.

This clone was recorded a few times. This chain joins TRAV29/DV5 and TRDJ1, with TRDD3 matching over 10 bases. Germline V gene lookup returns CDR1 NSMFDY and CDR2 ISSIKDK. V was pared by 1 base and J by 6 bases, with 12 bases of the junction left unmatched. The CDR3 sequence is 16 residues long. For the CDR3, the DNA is TGTGCAGCAAGCTGGTTCCACACTGGGGGATCCAATAAACTCATCTTT. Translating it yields CAASWFHTGGSNKLIF. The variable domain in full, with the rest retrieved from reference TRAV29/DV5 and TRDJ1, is DQQVKQNSPSLSVQEGRISILNCDYTNSMFDYFLWYKKYPAEGPTFLISISSIKDKNEDGRFTVFLNKSAKHLSLHIVPSQPGDSAVYFCAASWFHTGGSNKLIFGKGTRVTVEP.

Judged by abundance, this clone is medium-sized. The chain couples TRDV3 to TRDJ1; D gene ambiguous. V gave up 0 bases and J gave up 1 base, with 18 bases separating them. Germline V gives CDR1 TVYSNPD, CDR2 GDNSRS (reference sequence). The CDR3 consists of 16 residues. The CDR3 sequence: CAFRSLKYVGTDKLIF. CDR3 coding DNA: TGTGCCTTTAGGTCCCTGAAGTACGTGGGCACCGATAAACTCATCTTT.

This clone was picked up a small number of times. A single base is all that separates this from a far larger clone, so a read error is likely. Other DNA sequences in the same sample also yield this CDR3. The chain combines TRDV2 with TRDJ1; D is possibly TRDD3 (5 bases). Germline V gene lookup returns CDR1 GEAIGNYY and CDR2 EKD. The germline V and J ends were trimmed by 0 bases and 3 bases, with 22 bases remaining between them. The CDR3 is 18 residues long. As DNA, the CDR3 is TGTGCCTGTGACACCGTAGGAGGTGGGGACATCCGATCCGATAAACTCATCTTT. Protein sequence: CACDTVGGGDIRSDKLIF.

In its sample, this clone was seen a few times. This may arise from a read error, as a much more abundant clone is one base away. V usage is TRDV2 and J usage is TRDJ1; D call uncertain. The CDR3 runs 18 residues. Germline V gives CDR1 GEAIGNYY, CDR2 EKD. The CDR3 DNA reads TGTGCCTGTGACCCCGTTGAAGGGGCGGGAGGTAGCACCGATAAACACATCTTT. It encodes CACDPVEGAGGSTDKHIF.

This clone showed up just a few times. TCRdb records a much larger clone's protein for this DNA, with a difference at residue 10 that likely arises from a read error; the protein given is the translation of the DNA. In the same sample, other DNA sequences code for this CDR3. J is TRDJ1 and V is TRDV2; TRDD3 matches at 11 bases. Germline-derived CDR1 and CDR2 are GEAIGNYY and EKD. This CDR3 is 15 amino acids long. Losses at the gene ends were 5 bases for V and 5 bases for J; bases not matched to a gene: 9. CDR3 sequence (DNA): TGTGCCTGTGCCCAACTGGGGGATAGGGAGGATAAACTCATCTTT. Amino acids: CACAQLGDREDKLIF.

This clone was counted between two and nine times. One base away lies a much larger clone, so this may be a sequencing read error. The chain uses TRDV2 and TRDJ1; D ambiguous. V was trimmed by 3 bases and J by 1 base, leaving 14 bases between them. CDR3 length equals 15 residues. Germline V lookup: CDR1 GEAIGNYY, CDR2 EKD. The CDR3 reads CACDPVMRPTDKLIF. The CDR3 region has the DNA TGTGCCTGTGACCCCGTAATGCGGCCCACCGATAAACTCATCTTT.

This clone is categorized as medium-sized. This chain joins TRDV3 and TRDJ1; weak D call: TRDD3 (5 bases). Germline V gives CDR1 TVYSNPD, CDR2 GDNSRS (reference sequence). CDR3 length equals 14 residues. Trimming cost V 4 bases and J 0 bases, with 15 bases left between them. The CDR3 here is CASAPRDYTDKLIF. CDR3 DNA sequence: TGTGCCTCCGCCCCACGGGATTACACCGATAAACTCATCTTT.

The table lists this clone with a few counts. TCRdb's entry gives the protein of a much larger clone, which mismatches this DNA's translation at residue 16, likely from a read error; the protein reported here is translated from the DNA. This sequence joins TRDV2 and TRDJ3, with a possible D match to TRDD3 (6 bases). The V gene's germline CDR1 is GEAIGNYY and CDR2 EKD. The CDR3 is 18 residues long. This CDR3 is CACDTGWGSSWDTRQKFF. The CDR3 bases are TGTGCCTGTGACACCGGCTGGGGAAGCTCCTGGGACACCCGACAGAAGTTTTTC.

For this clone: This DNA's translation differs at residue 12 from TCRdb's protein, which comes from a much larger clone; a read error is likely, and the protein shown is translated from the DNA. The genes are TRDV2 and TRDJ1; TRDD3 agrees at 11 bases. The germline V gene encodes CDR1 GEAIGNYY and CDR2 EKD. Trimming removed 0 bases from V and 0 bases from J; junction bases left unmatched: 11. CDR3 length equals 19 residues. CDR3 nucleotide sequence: TGTGCCTGTGACACCCTTAAAGCTGGGGGATACACGGACACCGATAAACTCATCTTT. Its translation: CACDTLKAGGYTDTDKLIF.

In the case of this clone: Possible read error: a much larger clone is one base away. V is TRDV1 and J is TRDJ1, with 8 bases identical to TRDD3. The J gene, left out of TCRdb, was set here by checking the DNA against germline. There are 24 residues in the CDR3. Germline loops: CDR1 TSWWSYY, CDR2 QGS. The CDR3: CALGELGVSLVLGAHLTDTDILIF. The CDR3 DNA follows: TGTGCTCTTGGGGAACTGGGGGTCTCTCTCGTACTGGGGGCCCATCTTACCGACACCGATATACTCATCTTT.

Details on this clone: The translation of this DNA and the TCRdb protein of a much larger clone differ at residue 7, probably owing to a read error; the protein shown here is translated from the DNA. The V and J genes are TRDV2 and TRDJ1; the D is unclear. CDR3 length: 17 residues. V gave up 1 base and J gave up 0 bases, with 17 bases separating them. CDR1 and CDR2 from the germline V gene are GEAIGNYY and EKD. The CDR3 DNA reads TGTGCCTGTGACACTCTGGTGGATGGAAAGTACACCGATAAACTCATCTTT. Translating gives CACDTLVDGKYTDKLIF.

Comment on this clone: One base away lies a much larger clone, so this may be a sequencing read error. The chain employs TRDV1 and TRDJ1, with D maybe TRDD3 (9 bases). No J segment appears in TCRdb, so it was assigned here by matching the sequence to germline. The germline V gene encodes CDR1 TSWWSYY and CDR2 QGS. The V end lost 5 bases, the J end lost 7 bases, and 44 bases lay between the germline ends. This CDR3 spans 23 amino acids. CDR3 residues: CALGTFASYGGTGGLCLWVKLIF. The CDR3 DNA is TGTGCTCTTGGGACTTTTGCTTCCTACGGTGGTACTGGGGGACTGTGTCTCTGGGTTAAACTCATCTTT.

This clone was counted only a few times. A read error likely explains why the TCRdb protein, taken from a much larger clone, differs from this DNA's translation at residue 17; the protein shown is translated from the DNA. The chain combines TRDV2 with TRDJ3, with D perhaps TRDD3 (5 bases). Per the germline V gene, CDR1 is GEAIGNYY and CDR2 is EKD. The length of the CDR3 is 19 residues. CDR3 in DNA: TGTGCCTGTGACACGGGGGGGCTACGGAGCTCCTGGGACACCCGACAGCTGTTTTTC. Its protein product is CACDTGGLRSSWDTRQLFF.

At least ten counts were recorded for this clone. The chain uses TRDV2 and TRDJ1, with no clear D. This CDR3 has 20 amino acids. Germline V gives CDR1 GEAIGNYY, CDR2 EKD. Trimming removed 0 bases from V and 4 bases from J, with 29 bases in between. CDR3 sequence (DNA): TGTGCCTGTGACACCCTCGCTCAAGTCGAAACCGAACCCGAGGACGATAAACTCATCTTT. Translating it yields CACDTLAQVETEPEDDKLIF.

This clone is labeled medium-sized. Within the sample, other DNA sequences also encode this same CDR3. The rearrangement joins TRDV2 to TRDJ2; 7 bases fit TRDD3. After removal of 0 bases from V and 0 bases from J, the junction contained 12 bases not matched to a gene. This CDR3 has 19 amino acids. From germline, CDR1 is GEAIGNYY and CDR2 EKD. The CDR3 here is CACDTVSDTRASLTAQLFF. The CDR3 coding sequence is TGTGCCTGTGACACCGTATCGGATACGCGGGCCTCTTTGACAGCACAACTCTTCTTT.

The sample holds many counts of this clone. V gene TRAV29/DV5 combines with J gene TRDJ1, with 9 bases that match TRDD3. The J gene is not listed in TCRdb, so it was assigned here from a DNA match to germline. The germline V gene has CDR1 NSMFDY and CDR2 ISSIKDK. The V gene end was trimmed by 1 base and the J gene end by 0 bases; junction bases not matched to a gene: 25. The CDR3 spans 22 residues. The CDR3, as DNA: TGTGCAGCAAGCTGGCGGCAGCCTTCCCTCGGGGGGGATACACCGTACACCGATAAACTCATCTTT. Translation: CAASWRQPSLGGDTPYTDKLIF.

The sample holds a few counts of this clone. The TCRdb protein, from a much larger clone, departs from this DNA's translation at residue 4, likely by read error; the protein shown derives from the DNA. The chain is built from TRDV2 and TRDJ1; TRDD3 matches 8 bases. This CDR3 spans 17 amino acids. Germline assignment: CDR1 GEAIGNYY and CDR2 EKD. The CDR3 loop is CACNTLTGGHDTDKLIF. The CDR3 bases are TGTGCCTGTAACACCTTAACTGGGGGGCATGACACCGATAAACTCATCTTT.

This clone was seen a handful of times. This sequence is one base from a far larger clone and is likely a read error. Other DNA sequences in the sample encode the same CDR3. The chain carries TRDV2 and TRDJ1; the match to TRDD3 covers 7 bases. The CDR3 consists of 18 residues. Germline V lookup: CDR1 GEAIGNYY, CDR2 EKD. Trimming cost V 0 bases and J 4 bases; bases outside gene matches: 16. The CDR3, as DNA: TGTGCCTGTGACACCGTAACCACACTCGGGGATAATGGCGATAAACTCATCTTT. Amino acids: CACDTVTTLGDNGDKLIF.

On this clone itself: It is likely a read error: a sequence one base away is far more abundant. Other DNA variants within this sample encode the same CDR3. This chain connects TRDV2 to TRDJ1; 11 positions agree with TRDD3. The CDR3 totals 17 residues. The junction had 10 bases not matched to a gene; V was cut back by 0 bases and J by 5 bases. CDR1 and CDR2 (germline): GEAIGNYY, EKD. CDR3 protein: CACDTVGGYAGTDKLIF. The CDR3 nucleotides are TGTGCCTGTGACACCGTTGGGGGATACGCTGGGACAGATAAACTCATCTTT.

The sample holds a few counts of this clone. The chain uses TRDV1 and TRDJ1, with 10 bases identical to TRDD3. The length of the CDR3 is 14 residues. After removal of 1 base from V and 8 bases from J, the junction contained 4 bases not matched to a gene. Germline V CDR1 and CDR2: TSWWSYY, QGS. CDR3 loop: CALGEPGGIRKLIF. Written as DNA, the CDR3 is TGTGCTCTTGGGGAACCTGGGGGGATACGCAAACTCATCTTT.

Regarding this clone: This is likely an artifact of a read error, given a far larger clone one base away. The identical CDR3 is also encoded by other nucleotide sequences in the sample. CDR3 nucleotide sequence: TGTGCCTGTGATGGCGTCGGTGCAAACACCGATAAACTCATCTTT. This sequence encodes CACDGVGANTDKLIF. The V gene is TRDV2, the J gene TRDJ1, with D uncertain. V shed 4 bases and J shed 0 bases, with 14 bases lying between them. This CDR3 comprises 15 residues. The germline V gene has CDR1 GEAIGNYY and CDR2 EKD.

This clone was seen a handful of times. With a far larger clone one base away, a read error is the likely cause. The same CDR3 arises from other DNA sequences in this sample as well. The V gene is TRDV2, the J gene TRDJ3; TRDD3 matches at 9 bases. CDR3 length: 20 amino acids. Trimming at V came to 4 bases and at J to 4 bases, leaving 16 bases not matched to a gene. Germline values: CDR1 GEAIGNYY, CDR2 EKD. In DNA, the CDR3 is TGTGCCTGTGATCCCATTGTACTGGGGGAAAGCTCGTGGGACACCCGACAGATGTTTTTC. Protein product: CACDPIVLGESSWDTRQMFF.

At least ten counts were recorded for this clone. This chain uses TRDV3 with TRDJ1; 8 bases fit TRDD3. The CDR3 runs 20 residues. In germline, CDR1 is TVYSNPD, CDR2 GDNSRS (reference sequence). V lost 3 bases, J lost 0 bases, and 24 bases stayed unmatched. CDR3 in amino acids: CAFMGPSHVLGGSYTDKLIF. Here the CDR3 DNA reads TGTGCCTTCATGGGGCCTTCCCACGTACTGGGGGGATCGTACACCGATAAACTCATCTTT. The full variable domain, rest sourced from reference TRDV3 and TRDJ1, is CDKVTQSSPDQTVASGSEVVLLCTYDTVYSNPDLFWYRIRPDYSFQFVFYGDNSRSEGADFTQGRFSVKHILTQKAFHLVISPVRTEDSATYYCAFMGPSHVLGGSYTDKLIFGKGTRVTVEP.

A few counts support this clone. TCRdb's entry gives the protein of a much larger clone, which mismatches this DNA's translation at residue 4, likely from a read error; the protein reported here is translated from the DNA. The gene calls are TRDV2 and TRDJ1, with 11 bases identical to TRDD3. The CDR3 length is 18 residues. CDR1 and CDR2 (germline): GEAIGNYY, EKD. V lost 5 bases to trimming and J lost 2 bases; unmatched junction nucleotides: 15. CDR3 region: CACVTLWGILNKTDKLIF. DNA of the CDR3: TGTGCCTGTGTCACTCTCTGGGGGATACTTAATAAAACCGATAAACTCATCTTT.

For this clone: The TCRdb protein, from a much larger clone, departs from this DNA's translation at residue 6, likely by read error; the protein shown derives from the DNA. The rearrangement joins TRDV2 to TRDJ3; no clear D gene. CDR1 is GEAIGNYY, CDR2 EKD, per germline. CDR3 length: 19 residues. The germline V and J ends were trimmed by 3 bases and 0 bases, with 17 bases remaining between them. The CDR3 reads CACDQTKEEPSWDTRQMFF. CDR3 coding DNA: TGTGCCTGTGACCAAACCAAGGAGGAGCCCTCCTGGGACACCCGACAGATGTTTTTC.

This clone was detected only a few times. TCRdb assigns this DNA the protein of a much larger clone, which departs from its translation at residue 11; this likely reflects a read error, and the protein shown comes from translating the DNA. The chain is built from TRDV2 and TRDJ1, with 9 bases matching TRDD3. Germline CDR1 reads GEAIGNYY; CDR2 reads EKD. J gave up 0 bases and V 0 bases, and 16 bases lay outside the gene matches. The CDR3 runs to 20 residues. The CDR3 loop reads CACDTVATGGHGGYTDKLIF. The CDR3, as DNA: TGTGCCTGTGACACCGTCGCTACTGGGGGACACGGAGGGTACACCGATAAACTCATCTTT.

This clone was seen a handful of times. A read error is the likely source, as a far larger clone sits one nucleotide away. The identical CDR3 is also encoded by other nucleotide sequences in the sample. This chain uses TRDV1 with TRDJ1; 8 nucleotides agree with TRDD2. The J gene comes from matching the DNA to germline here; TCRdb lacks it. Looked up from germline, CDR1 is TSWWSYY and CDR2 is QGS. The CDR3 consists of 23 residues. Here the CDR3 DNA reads TGTGCTCTTGGGGACCTACCAAGGACTTCCTACGTCCGGGGGGGGACGTACACTGATAAACTCATCTTT. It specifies CALGDLPRTSYVRGGTYTDKLIF.

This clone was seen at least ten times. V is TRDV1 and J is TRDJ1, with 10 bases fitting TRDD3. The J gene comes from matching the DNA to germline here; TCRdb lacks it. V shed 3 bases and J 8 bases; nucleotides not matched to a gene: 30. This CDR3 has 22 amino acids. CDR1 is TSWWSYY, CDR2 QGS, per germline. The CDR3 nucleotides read TGTGCTCTTGGGGACCCCACGAAGCCTTCCGCTCCGGGGGATACGACCGGGACAAAACTCATCTTT. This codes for CALGDPTKPSAPGDTTGTKLIF.